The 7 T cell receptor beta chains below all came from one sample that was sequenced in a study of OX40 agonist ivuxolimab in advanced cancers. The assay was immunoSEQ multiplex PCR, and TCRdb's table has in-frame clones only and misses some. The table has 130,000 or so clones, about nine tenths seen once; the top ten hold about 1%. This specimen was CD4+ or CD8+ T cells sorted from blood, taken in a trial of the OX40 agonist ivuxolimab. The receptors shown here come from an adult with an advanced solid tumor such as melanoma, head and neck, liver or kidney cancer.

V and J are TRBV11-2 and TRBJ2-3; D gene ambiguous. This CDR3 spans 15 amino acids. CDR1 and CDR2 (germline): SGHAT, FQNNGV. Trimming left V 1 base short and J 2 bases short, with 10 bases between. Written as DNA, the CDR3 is TGTGCCAGCAGCTTAGCCCTGGGGAACACAGATACGCAGTATTTT. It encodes CASSLALGNTDTQYF.

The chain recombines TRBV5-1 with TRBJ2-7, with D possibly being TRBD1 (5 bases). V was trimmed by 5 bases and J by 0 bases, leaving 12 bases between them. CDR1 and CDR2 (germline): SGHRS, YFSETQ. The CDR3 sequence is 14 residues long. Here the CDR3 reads CASSLTGTSYEQYF. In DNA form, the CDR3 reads TGCGCCAGCAGTCTAACAGGTACCTCCTACGAGCAGTACTTC. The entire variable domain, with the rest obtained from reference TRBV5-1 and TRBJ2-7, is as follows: KAGVTQTPRYLIKTRGQQVTLSCSPISGHRSVSWYQQTPGQGLQFLFEYFSETQRNKGNFPGRFSGRQFSNSRSEMNVSTLELGDSALYLCASSLTGTSYEQYFGPGTRLTVT.

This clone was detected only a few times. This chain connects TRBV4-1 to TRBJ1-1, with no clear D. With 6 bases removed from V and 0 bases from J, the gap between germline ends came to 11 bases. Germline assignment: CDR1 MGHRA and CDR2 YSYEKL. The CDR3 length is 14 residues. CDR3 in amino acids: CASRSRTLNTEAFF. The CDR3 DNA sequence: TGCGCCAGCAGAAGTCGGACCTTGAACACTGAAGCTTTCTTT.

The CDR3 DNA reads TGTGCCAGCAGCCCTGGACAGGGGACGGCTGGGGCCAACGTCCTGACTTTC. It is translated as CASSPGQGTAGANVLTF. The chain carries TRBV28 and TRBJ2-6; TRBD1 matches 9 bases. Trimming cost V 6 bases and J 2 bases; bases outside gene matches: 8. Per the germline V gene, CDR1 is MDHEN and CDR2 is SYDVKM. The CDR3 is 17 amino acids. The full variable domain, its missing parts supplied by reference TRBV28 and TRBJ2-6, is DVKVTQSSRYLVKRTGEKVFLECVQDMDHENMFWYRQDPGLGLRLIYFSYDVKMKEKGDIPEGYSVSREKKERFSLILESASTNQTSMYLCASSPGQGTAGANVLTFGAGSRLTVL.

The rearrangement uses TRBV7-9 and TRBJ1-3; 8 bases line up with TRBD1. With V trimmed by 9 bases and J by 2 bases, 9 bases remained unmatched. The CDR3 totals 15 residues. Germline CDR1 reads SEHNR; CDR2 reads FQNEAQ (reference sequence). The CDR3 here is CASSTLTGAGNTIYF. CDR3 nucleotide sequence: TGTGCCAGTAGCACCCTGACAGGGGCTGGAAACACCATATATTTT.

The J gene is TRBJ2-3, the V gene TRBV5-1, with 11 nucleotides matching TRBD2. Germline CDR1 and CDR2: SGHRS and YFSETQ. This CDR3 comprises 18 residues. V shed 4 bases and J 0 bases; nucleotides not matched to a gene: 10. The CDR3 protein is CASSLGGLAVFSTDTQYF. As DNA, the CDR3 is TGCGCCAGCAGCCTCGGGGGACTAGCGGTTTTTAGCACAGATACGCAGTATTTT. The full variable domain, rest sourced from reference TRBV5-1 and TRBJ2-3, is KAGVTQTPRYLIKTRGQQVTLSCSPISGHRSVSWYQQTPGQGLQFLFEYFSETQRNKGNFPGRFSGRQFSNSRSEMNVSTLELGDSALYLCASSLGGLAVFSTDTQYFGPGTRLTVL.

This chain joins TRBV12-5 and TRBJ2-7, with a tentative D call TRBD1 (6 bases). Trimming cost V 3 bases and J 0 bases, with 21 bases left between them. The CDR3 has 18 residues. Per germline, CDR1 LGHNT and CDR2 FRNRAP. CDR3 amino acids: CASGFSFDRDTSSYEQYF. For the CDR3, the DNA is TGTGCTAGTGGTTTTTCCTTCGACCGGGACACTAGCTCCTACGAGCAGTACTTC.